This T cell receptor beta chain was recovered during a study of blood T cell repertoires in COVID-19. Study background: The study drew acute and convalescent COVID-19 samples from the United States, Italy and Spain. Sample material is recorded as cDNA or gDNA derived from T cells, B-cell-depleted T cells, or PBMCs.

As for this clone: The junction differs from germline at one of its ends, possibly a read error.

CDR1 is SNHLY, CDR2 FYNNEI, per germline. The length of the CDR3 is 16 residues. How the authors handled the data: The authors estimated nucleated cell counts from reference gene primer amplification. Generated by immunoSEQ multiplex PCR, the TCRdb table keeps only in-frame clones and is missing some. V, J and clone size are taken as reported in that table, and D and trimming were inferred from the DNA itself. The sample lists 70,000 to 95,000 clones, around 92% occurring once. This chain joins TRBV2 and TRBJ2-3; 8 nucleotides match TRBD2. The origin of this receptor is a woman aged 55-69 years with active COVID-19. The sequenced material came from peripheral blood. The CDR3 DNA sequence: TGTGCCAGCAGGGAAGGACTAGCAATCAGCACAGATACGCAGTATTTT. Translation gives CASREGLAISTDTQYF.